These 29 T cell receptor beta chains originate from one sample sequenced in a study of tissue T cells after allogeneic stem cell transplantation. TCRdb's copy holds only in-frame clones and misses some; the assay was immunoSEQ multiplex PCR. The sample carries approximately 1,300 clones, approximately 70% recorded once. The source was bone marrow, collected at autopsy. These receptors originate from a male patient aged 60 or older with steroid-refractory graft-versus-host disease after an allogeneic stem cell transplant. Some of these T cells may belong to the graft donor.

This clone appeared once. The chain combines TRBV7-9 with TRBJ2-2, with D possibly being TRBD1 (5 bases). The CDR3 is 16 residues long. The V gene lost 4 bases and the J gene lost 2 bases, with 14 bases spanning the gap. Germline CDR1 reads SEHNR; CDR2 reads FQNEAQ (reference sequence). The DNA of the CDR3 is TGTGCCAGCAGCTCGGTTGGGGCTCTTAACACCGGGGAGCTGTTTTTT. Its translation is CASSSVGALNTGELFF.

This chain connects TRBV7-9 to TRBJ1-1; D perhaps matches TRBD1 (5 bases). CDR3 length: 14 amino acids. Trimming cost V 5 bases and J 0 bases, with 10 bases left between them. The germline gives CDR1 SEHNR, CDR2 FQNEAQ (reference sequence). CDR3 sequence reads: CASSQGRLNTEAFF. The DNA for the CDR3 is TGTGCCAGCAGCCAGGGACGTTTGAACACTGAAGCTTTCTTT.

The V gene is TRBV4-1, the J gene TRBJ2-7, with D hard to call. CDR1 and CDR2 from the germline V gene are MGHRA and YSYEKL. This CDR3 region has 16 residues. The V end was cut by 0 bases, the J end by 0 bases, with 12 bases between. Here the CDR3 reads CASSQERTVSSYEQYF. CDR3 in DNA: TGCGCCAGCAGCCAAGAGCGGACGGTTAGCTCCTACGAGCAGTACTTC.

The chain couples TRBV6-2 or TRBV6-3 to TRBJ2-3; 9 bases align to TRBD2. Trimming took 0 bases from V and 6 from J; bases not matched to a gene: 10. Germline V lookup: CDR1 MNHEY, CDR2 SVGEGT. The CDR3 covers 17 residues. As DNA, the CDR3 is TGTGCCAGCAGTTACTCTTTTACTAGCGGGTCTCCTGATACGCAGTATTTT. Translating it yields CASSYSFTSGSPDTQYF.

This chain links TRBV27 with TRBJ1-6, with a tentative D call TRBD1 (5 bases). Germline CDR1 MNHEY, CDR2 SMNVEV (reference sequence). The ends were cut back, 6 bases at V and 1 base at J, with 10 bases in the middle. This CDR3 has 15 residues. The CDR3 DNA sequence: TGTGCCAGCAGGCTCGACAGATCCTATAATTCACCCCTCCACTTT. This encodes CASRLDRSYNSPLHF.

The V gene is TRBV5-6, the J gene TRBJ2-1; D possibly corresponds to TRBD1 (6 bases). Germline CDR1 is SGHDT and CDR2 is YYEEEE. V shed 1 base and J shed 6 bases, with 11 bases lying between them. The CDR3 sequence is 14 residues long. CDR3: CASSLIGGGNEQFF. As DNA, the CDR3 is TGTGCCAGCAGCTTGATTGGGGGCGGCAATGAGCAGTTCTTC.

The chain couples TRBV10-3 to TRBJ2-1, with TRBD2 matching over 8 bases. The V and J ends lost 6 bases and 7 bases, in that order; junction bases with no gene match: 5. Per the germline V gene, CDR1 is ENHRY and CDR2 is SYGVKD. This CDR3 has 13 residues. The CDR3 DNA reads TGTGCCATCAGCAGCGGGGGATGGAATGAGCAGTTCTTC. Its protein product is CAISSGGWNEQFF.

J is TRBJ2-5 and V is TRBV20-1; D might be TRBD1 (5 bases). The CDR3 has 15 amino acids. The germline gives CDR1 DFQATT, CDR2 SNEGSKA (reference sequence). V was shortened by 3 bases and J by 2 bases, with 16 bases between the two germline ends. This CDR3 reads CSASGAILGQETQYF. The CDR3, as DNA: TGCAGTGCTAGTGGGGCCATACTGGGGCAAGAGACCCAGTACTTC.

Comments on this clone: Being one base from a much bigger clone, this may be a read error. The sample contains more than one DNA sequence encoding this CDR3. The chain carries TRBV5-6 and TRBJ2-5, with TRBD2 matching over 8 bases. In germline, CDR1 is SGHDT, CDR2 YYEEEE. The CDR3 loop spans 15 amino acids. As DNA, the CDR3 is TGTGCCCGCAGCGTGGTGGCCGGGGGGGGCGAGACCCAGTACTTC. Its translation: CARSVVAGGGETQYF. Full variable domain (remainder filled in from reference TRBV5-6 and TRBJ2-5): DAGVTQSPTHLIKTRGQQVTLRCSPKSGHDTVSWYQQALGQGPQFIFQYYEEEERQRGNFPDRFSGHQFPNYSSELNVNALLLGDSALYLCARSVVAGGGETQYFGPGTRLLVL.

By frequency in the sample, this clone is large (0.1 to 1%). The chain recombines TRBV4-1 with TRBJ2-5; 8 nucleotides agree with TRBD1. The germline CDR1 and CDR2 sequences are MGHRA and YSYEKL. The CDR3 has 16 amino acids. With V trimmed by 4 bases and J by 3 bases, 10 bases remained unmatched. DNA for the CDR3: TGCGCCAGCAGCCCCTACTCGGCGACAGGGGAAGAGACCCAGTACTTC. This translates into CASSPYSATGEETQYF.

This sequence joins TRBV29-1 and TRBJ2-5; D is perhaps TRBD1 or TRBD2 (6 bases each). The V gene's germline CDR1 is SQVTM and CDR2 ANQGSEA. The V end was cut by 5 bases, the J end by 5 bases, with 15 bases between. This CDR3 is built from 13 residues. CDR3 sequence reads: CSVRDSRGETQYF. The CDR3 DNA sequence: TGCAGCGTTAGGGACTCGAGGGGGGAGACCCAGTACTTC.

The chain links TRBV29-1 to TRBJ1-2; 9 positions match TRBD1. The CDR3 covers 16 residues. The junction had 13 bases not matched to a gene; V was cut back by 4 bases and J by 4 bases. The germline CDR1 and CDR2 sequences are SQVTM and ANQGSEA. The CDR3 is CSVAGGQGIGRYGYTF. The CDR3 region has the DNA TGCAGCGTTGCGGGCGGACAGGGGATTGGACGCTATGGCTACACCTTC.

J is TRBJ1-4 and V is TRBV7-2, with 7 positions matching TRBD1. Germline CDR1 is SGHTA and CDR2 is FQGNSA. V lost 3 bases to trimming and J lost 8 bases; unmatched junction nucleotides: 12. The CDR3 extends over 16 amino acids. CDR3 bases: TGTGCCAGCAGCTTCTCAATACAGGGGCGTGGAGAAAAACTGTTTTTT. This encodes CASSFSIQGRGEKLFF.

The CDR3 sequence is CASSLDPDTVYEQFF. CDR3 in DNA: TGTGCCAGCAGCTTAGATCCGGACACGGTCTATGAGCAGTTCTTC. This chain uses TRBV11-2 with TRBJ2-1; TRBD1 is a possible D gene (5 bases). CDR3 length: 15 residues. Trimming removed 0 bases from V and 8 bases from J, with 14 bases in between. Per germline, CDR1 SGHAT and CDR2 FQNNGV.

The chain has TRBV19 and TRBJ2-7; 10 bases align to TRBD1. CDR3 size: 14 residues. The germline V gene encodes CDR1 LNHDA and CDR2 SQIVND (reference sequence). J was trimmed by 3 bases and V by 5 bases; bases with no gene match: 4. The CDR3 loop is CASSPGTGDYEQYF. The CDR3 DNA reads as TGTGCCAGTAGTCCCGGGACAGGGGACTACGAGCAGTACTTC. Full variable domain (missing parts from reference TRBV19 and TRBJ2-7): DGGITQSPKYLFRKEGQNVTLSCEQNLNHDAMYWYRQDPGQGLRLIYYSQIVNDFQKGDIAEGYSVSREKKESFPLTVTSAQKNPTAFYLCASSPGTGDYEQYFGPGTRLTVT.

The chain links TRBV27 to TRBJ2-7; D remains unclear. The germline gives CDR1 MNHEY, CDR2 SMNVEV (reference sequence). Trimming pared 5 bases from V and 0 bases from J, leaving 11 bases between. This CDR3 spans 14 amino acids. The CDR3 here is CASSGRLSSYEQYF. The CDR3 DNA is TGTGCCAGCAGTGGTCGCTTGAGCTCCTACGAGCAGTACTTC.

The genes are TRBV24-1 and TRBJ1-5; D gene unclear. Germline lookup yields CDR1 KGHDR and CDR2 SFDVKD. The V end was cut by 0 bases, the J end by 4 bases, with 12 bases between. This CDR3 has 16 residues. The CDR3 bases are TGTGCCACCAGTGATTTGGTGTTTAAAGGGAATCAGCCCCAGCATTTT. Encoded protein: CATSDLVFKGNQPQHF.

The rearrangement uses TRBV19 and TRBJ2-7; 13 positions agree with TRBD2. J was trimmed by 7 bases and V by 6 bases; bases with no gene match: 9. Germline assignment: CDR1 LNHDA and CDR2 SQIVND (reference sequence). The CDR3 runs 15 residues. This CDR3 reads CASRMTGTSGEEQYF. The CDR3, as DNA: TGTGCCAGTAGGATGACCGGGACTAGCGGGGAAGAGCAGTACTTC.

This clone appeared a few times. This sequence joins TRBV20-1 and TRBJ2-1; D gene unclear. The CDR3 sequence is 11 residues long. In germline, CDR1 is DFQATT, CDR2 SNEGSKA (reference sequence). Trimming removed 3 bases from V and 10 bases from J, with 10 bases in between. CDR3 sequence: CSARDAREQFF. The CDR3 DNA reads as TGCAGTGCTAGGGATGCAAGGGAGCAGTTCTTC.

About this clone: One end of the junction varies from germline; a read error may be responsible. In the same sample, other DNA sequences code for this CDR3. This chain uses TRBV5-6 with TRBJ2-5, with TRBD2 matching over 8 bases. In germline, CDR1 is SGHDT, CDR2 YYEEEE. CDR3 length equals 15 residues. CDR3 in amino acids: CARRVGAGGGETQYF. The CDR3 DNA sequence: TGCGCCCGCCGCGTGGGGGCCGGGGGGGGCGAGACCCAGTACTTC.

This clone is labeled large. The chain links TRBV7-9 to TRBJ2-7; unclear D gene. Looked up from germline, CDR1 is SEHNR and CDR2 is FQNEAQ (reference sequence). This CDR3 region has 16 residues. V shed 1 base and J shed 2 bases, with 15 bases lying between them. The CDR3 reads CASSLEVSRRPYEQYF. CDR3 DNA: TGTGCCAGCAGCTTAGAGGTGAGCAGGCGACCCTACGAGCAGTACTTC.

The chain employs TRBV19 and TRBJ1-2, with no clear D. V lost 2 bases to trimming and J lost 4 bases, with 8 bases between them. Per germline, CDR1 LNHDA and CDR2 SQIVND (reference sequence). The CDR3 totals 13 residues. The DNA for the CDR3 is TGTGCCAGTAGTATACTCAACGTCTATGGCTACACCTTC. It specifies CASSILNVYGYTF. Looking up the rest from reference TRBV19 and TRBJ1-2 gives the full variable domain: DGGITQSPKYLFRKEGQNVTLSCEQNLNHDAMYWYRQDPGQGLRLIYYSQIVNDFQKGDIAEGYSVSREKKESFPLTVTSAQKNPTAFYLCASSILNVYGYTFGSGTRLTVV.

The gene calls are TRBV4-2 and TRBJ2-5, with D possibly being TRBD2 (7 bases). This CDR3 contains 17 residues. CDR1 is LGHNA, CDR2 YNFKEQ, per germline. V lost 1 base, J lost 5 bases, and 20 bases lay in between. CDR3 bases: TGTGCCAGCAGCCAAGGCGGCGCGGTGGGGGGGCATGAGACCCAGTACTTC. Translating gives CASSQGGAVGGHETQYF.

This clone appeared a few times. This likely reflects a read error, since a far larger clone is one base away. Other nucleotide sequences in the sample specify the same CDR3. V and J are TRBV5-6 and TRBJ2-5; 8 bases align to TRBD2. CDR1 SGHDT and CDR2 YYEEEE come from the germline V gene. The CDR3 runs 15 residues. The CDR3 is CARSLGAGGGETQYF. The CDR3 DNA reads TGCGCCCGCAGCTTGGGGGCCGGGGGGGGAGAGACCCAGTACTTC.

This chain connects TRBV9 to TRBJ2-3; 10 nucleotides agree with TRBD2. After removal of 7 bases from V and 5 bases from J, the junction contained 4 bases not matched to a gene. The CDR3 runs 13 residues. Germline loops: CDR1 SGDLS, CDR2 YYNGEE. The CDR3 sequence is CASGTSVIDTQYF. The CDR3 DNA follows: TGTGCCAGCGGGACTAGCGTGATAGATACGCAGTATTTT.

V is TRBV6-2 or TRBV6-3 and J is TRBJ2-1; no definite D call. V was clipped by 2 bases and J by 4 bases, with 9 bases between them. Germline V gives CDR1 MNHEY, CDR2 SVGEGT. This CDR3 has 14 amino acids. In DNA form, the CDR3 reads TGTGCCAGCAGTTACGGAACTGTTTACAATGAGCAGTTCTTC. Translating it yields CASSYGTVYNEQFF.

The gene calls are TRBV19 and TRBJ1-5; tentative D call: TRBD1 (5 bases). This CDR3 has 14 residues. CDR1 is LNHDA and CDR2 is SQIVND in the germline V gene (reference sequence). V dropped 4 bases and J dropped 1 base, with 8 bases sitting between them. CDR3 in DNA: TGTGCCAGTAGTAGTGGGGCCAGCAATCAGCCCCAGCATTTT. Protein sequence: CASSSGASNQPQHF. Full variable domain (outside the CDR3, taken from reference TRBV19 and TRBJ1-5): DGGITQSPKYLFRKEGQNVTLSCEQNLNHDAMYWYRQDPGQGLRLIYYSQIVNDFQKGDIAEGYSVSREKKESFPLTVTSAQKNPTAFYLCASSSGASNQPQHFGDGTRLSIL.

With respect to this clone: An end of the junction does not agree with germline; a read error may underlie this. This CDR3 is also generated by other DNA sequences in the sample. The genes are TRBV5-6 and TRBJ2-5; 8 bases agree with TRBD2. Germline V gene data show CDR1 as SGHDT and CDR2 as YYEEEE. CDR3 length: 15 amino acids. CDR3 residues: CARSLGAGGGETQYF. The CDR3 DNA reads as TGCGCCCGCAGCTTGGGGGCCGGGGGGGGCGAGACCCAGTACTTC.

As for this clone: Other nucleotide sequences from this sample produce the same CDR3. V and J are TRBV5-5 and TRBJ1-1; D not certain. V was pared by 2 bases and J by 4 bases, with 6 bases between. CDR1 is SGHKS and CDR2 is YYEKEE in the germline V gene (reference sequence). There are 12 residues in the CDR3. The CDR3 sequence: CASSFQGTEAFF. CDR3 sequence (DNA): TGTGCCAGCAGCTTCCAAGGCACTGAAGCTTTCTTT. The entire variable domain, with the rest obtained from reference TRBV5-5 and TRBJ1-1, is as follows: DAGVTQSPTHLIKTRGQQVTLRCSPISGHKSVSWYQQVLGQGPQFIFQYYEKEERGRGNFPDRFSARQFPNYSSELNVNALLLGDSALYLCASSFQGTEAFFGQGTRLTVV.